This TCR beta chain was sequenced during a study of CD8+ T cells in alopecia areata. For the study at large: Tofacitinib administration to treated patients was oral, at 5 to 10 mg twice daily.

Regarding the study as a whole: Normal skin's resident alphabeta T cells are also sequenced in scalp samples.

Investigators isolated RNA and reverse transcribed it into cDNA to act as the sequencing template. Sequencing was performed with immunoSEQ multiplex PCR; in TCRdb, only in-frame clones are kept and a portion is missing. The sample has over 200,000 clones, 64% seen once; the top ten hold 4.2%. Treatment indicated: oral pan-JAK inhibitor, 5-10 mg twice daily. Alopecia areata patients gave lesional scalp punch biopsies and peripheral blood samples. Notes on this clone: The antigen is unknown.

The CDR3 has 13 residues. Germline V gene data show CDR1 as ENHRY and CDR2 as SYGVKD. V shed 2 bases and J shed 4 bases, with 9 bases lying between them. The chain couples TRBV10-3 to TRBJ2-7, with D perhaps being TRBD1 or TRBD2 (5 bases each). Sequencing was performed on CD4+ T cells sorted from blood, taken at week 4, from a patient treated with tofacitinib. This sequence originates from a human donor with alopecia areata. The CDR3 loop reads CAISEQGVYEQYF. The CDR3 DNA reads as TGTGCCATCAGTGAGCAGGGAGTATACGAGCAGTACTTC.